This T cell receptor beta chain was captured in a study of cytomegalovirus exposure and HLA in healthy donors. 13 Jbeta primers and 60 Vbeta primers were used for the PCR. Authors' processing steps: Counted up in a later analysis, unique TCR beta chains came to some 80 million, with 9.5 million to 13 million shared. The method was immunoSEQ multiplex PCR; TCRdb's version includes in-frame clones alone and lacks a portion of them. The D gene and trimming were derived from the DNA, and the V and J assignments and clone size from that table. The sample consists of around 110,000 clones, over 70% of them appearing once. Comments on this clone: Its specificity is unknown.

Whole-study findings and limits: No immune exposure information besides CMV serostatus was available. Follow-up analysis later connected one missense variant in DCLRE1C with trimming of TCR beta V- and J-genes. A prior analysis recorded that most TCR beta V segments were productive about 90% or about 30% of the time.

This receptor was identified in a woman aged 18-29 years in good health and CMV-seronegative. Sequenced input: PBMCs.

This CDR3 is CASSLPRESYNEQFF. CDR3 coding DNA: TGTGCCAGCAGCTTGCCCCGGGAATCCTACAATGAGCAGTTCTTC. The chain recombines TRBV5-6 with TRBJ2-1; weak D call: TRBD2 (5 bases). The V gene lost 1 base and the J gene lost 1 base, with 9 bases spanning the gap. Germline CDR1 and CDR2: SGHDT and YYEEEE. This CDR3 comprises 15 residues.